This TCR beta chain appears in the sequencing data of a study of Tregs in tolerant kidney transplant recipients. Study-level background: Sorting of CD4+CD25+CD127- cells followed roughly 3-day belatacept mixed lymphocyte reactions, sometimes with roughly 5-day graft donor restimulation. Whole-study findings and limits: No direct test of biological reproducibility was done here. Validation in larger populations is needed because few patients were studied. The most relevant donor-specific Treg TCRbeta repertoire apparently came from expansion with activated donor B cells.

The table came from immunoSEQ multiplex PCR; TCRdb's copy has only in-frame clones and leaves some out. The profile shows about 44,000 clones, 95% of them singletons. This clone was counted a single time. Antigen: not known. The CDR3 runs to 16 residues. The trim removed 2 bases at V and 7 bases at J, leaving 9 bases unmatched. Germline V lookup: CDR1 SGHDT, CDR2 YYEEEE. Sample: Tregs from blood cultured with allogeneic cells. This clonotype originated in a human donor in good health. The chain combines TRBV5-6 with TRBJ1-6; the match to TRBD1 covers 7 bases. The CDR3 nucleotides read TGTGCCAGCAGCTTACCGGACAGGCTGACGAATTCACCCCTCCACTTT. Encoded protein: CASSLPDRLTNSPLHF.